This TCR beta chain was observed in a study of T cells in Graves' hyperthyroidism and ophthalmopathy. Using RNA transcripts as the source, TCR beta CDR3 regions were amplified. The TCR CDR3 was amplified in a first-round RT-PCR using the HTBI primer set. One entry per CDR3 protein, called by TCRdb with MiXCR from the multiplex PCR reads. The profile shows more than 300,000 distinct CDR3 sequences, roughly 15% of them singletons. This clonotype has at least ten counts. Sequencing input: blood. This TCR was recovered from a woman younger than 45 with Graves' hyperthyroidism that later progressed to Graves' ophthalmopathy.

For the CDR3, the DNA is TGTGCCAGCAGTGACAGGTTCGGTAGGGGCTACACCTTC. Protein sequence: CASSDRFGRGYTF. The J gene is TRBJ1-2, the V gene TRBV28; tentative D call: TRBD1 (6 bases). In germline, CDR1 is MDHEN, CDR2 SYDVKM. V lost 5 bases and J 8 bases, leaving 15 bases between the germline ends. This CDR3 contains 13 residues.